The 11 T cell receptor beta chains below were found in one sample sequenced in a study of shared clonotypes between healthy human individuals. CD8 cells regarded as naive lacked CD45RO, were positively chosen for CCR7, and omitted terminally differentiated effector memory CD45RA+ cells. Sequencing was performed with immunoSEQ multiplex PCR; in TCRdb, only in-frame clones are kept and a portion is missing. Of nearly 2 million clones listed, approximately 94% were seen once; the top ten hold more than 0.9%. Sequenced: naive CD8+ T cells sorted from blood. These receptors were collected from a young man in good health.

The chain combines TRBV4-3 with TRBJ2-7; 7 bases align to TRBD2. This CDR3 is built from 16 residues. After removal of 0 bases from V and 2 bases from J, the junction contained 7 bases not matched to a gene. Germline CDR1 reads LGHNA; CDR2 reads YSLEER. The CDR3 DNA sequence: TGCGCCAGCAGCCAAGATGCGGCGGGAGTCACCTACGAGCAGTACTTC. Encoded protein: CASSQDAAGVTYEQYF.

This clone showed up just once. CDR3 sequence (DNA): TGTGCCACCGAGAGGGCCCGACCGAGAGAGCAGTACTTC. It codes for CATERARPREQYF. The rearrangement links TRBV21-1 to TRBJ2-7; the D segment call TRBD2 is taken from the table without a DNA check. TRBV21-1 is termed a pseudogene. This CDR3 region has 13 residues.

The rearrangement uses TRBV10-2 and TRBJ1-1, with D maybe TRBD1 (5 bases). The V and J ends lost 0 bases and 0 bases respectively, with 14 bases between them. The CDR3 loop spans 17 amino acids. CDR1 and CDR2 (germline): WSHSY, SAAADI. In DNA, the CDR3 is TGCGCCAGCAGTGAGTCGATTCCCAGGGTTGTGAACACTGAAGCTTTCTTT. Its protein product is CASSESIPRVVNTEAFF.

The rearrangement joins TRBV11-2 to TRBJ1-1; unclear D gene. The V end lost 2 bases, the J end lost 5 bases, and 15 bases lay between the germline ends. The CDR3 is 15 amino acids. Germline assignment: CDR1 SGHAT and CDR2 FQNNGV. The DNA for the CDR3 is TGTGCCAGCAGCTTATCGGTCGGGTATGGGACTGAAGCTTTCTTT. It translates to CASSLSVGYGTEAFF.

This clone was counted a few times. This chain connects TRBV7-6 to TRBJ2-2; tentatively, D is TRBD1 (6 bases). Germline V lookup: CDR1 SGHVS, CDR2 FNYEAQ. This CDR3 comprises 17 residues. V dropped 1 base and J dropped 3 bases, with 15 bases sitting between them. CDR3 nucleotides: TGTGCCAGCAGCTTAGATGCCCCGGACAGTTACACCGGGGAGCTGTTTTTT. Translating gives CASSLDAPDSYTGELFF. Full variable domain (missing parts from reference TRBV7-6 and TRBJ2-2): GAGVSQSPRYKVTKRGQDVALRCDPISGHVSLYWYRQALGQGPEFLTYFNYEAQQDKSGLPNDRFSAERPEGSISTLTIQRTEQRDSAMYRCASSLDAPDSYTGELFFGEGSRLTVL.

V and J are TRBV5-1 and TRBJ2-5; 9 bases align to TRBD2. From germline, CDR1 is SGHRS and CDR2 YFSETQ. Trimming removed 4 bases from V and 5 bases from J; junction bases left unmatched: 9. This CDR3 contains 15 residues. As DNA, the CDR3 is TGCGCCAGCAGCGGAGTAGCGGGAGACGGGGAGACCCAGTACTTC. Protein: CASSGVAGDGETQYF.

This chain connects TRBV13 to TRBJ2-3; 12 bases agree with TRBD2. Germline V lookup: CDR1 PRHDT, CDR2 FYEKMQ (reference sequence). The CDR3 is made up of 14 amino acids. Losses at the gene ends were 8 bases for V and 5 bases for J; bases not matched to a gene: 5. The CDR3: CASHLAGGGDTQYF. The CDR3 DNA reads TGTGCCAGCCATCTAGCGGGAGGGGGAGATACGCAGTATTTT.

This rearrangement joins TRBV5-6 to TRBJ1-2; no clear D gene. The CDR3 totals 12 residues. From germline, CDR1 is SGHDT and CDR2 YYEEEE. Trimming left V 0 bases short and J 6 bases short, with 6 bases between. Written as DNA, the CDR3 is TGTGCCAGCAGCTTGGATGAGGATGGCTACACCTTC. Translated: CASSLDEDGYTF.

The V and J genes are TRBV7-3 and TRBJ1-1; TRBD1 aligns across 10 bases. V lost 5 bases to trimming and J lost 5 bases; unmatched junction nucleotides: 8. In germline, CDR1 is SGHTA, CDR2 FQGTGA. The CDR3 is made up of 15 amino acids. For the CDR3, the DNA is TGTGCCAGCAGCCCTCGACAGGGGGCATGGACTGAAGCTTTCTTT. This sequence encodes CASSPRQGAWTEAFF.

The chain joins TRBV5-8 to TRBJ2-2, with 8 bases fitting TRBD2. The CDR3 consists of 17 residues. The junction had 7 bases not matched to a gene; V was cut back by 1 base and J by 2 bases. Germline lookup yields CDR1 SGHTS and CDR2 YDEGEE. The CDR3 is CASSLIIAGSNTGELFF. In DNA, the CDR3 is TGTGCCAGCAGCTTGATAATAGCGGGATCAAACACCGGGGAGCTGTTTTTT.

V and J are TRBV29-1 and TRBJ2-1; weak D call: TRBD2 (5 bases). This CDR3 has 16 residues. V was clipped by 3 bases and J by 5 bases, with 20 bases between them. The germline gives CDR1 SQVTM, CDR2 ANQGSEA. The CDR3 DNA reads TGCAGCGTTGAGACGGGGTTGGGCTTAGTGGACAATGAGCAGTTCTTC. Its protein is CSVETGLGLVDNEQFF.